Listed below are T cell receptor beta chains from one sample, sequenced in a study of blood T cell repertoires in COVID-19. Assay: immunoSEQ multiplex PCR; the TCRdb copy retains only in-frame clones and omits some. The sample comprises fewer than 200,000 clones, approximately 84% of which are singletons, and about 8% rests with the top ten. Sequencing was performed on peripheral blood. The origin of the receptors is a man aged 40-49 years who had recovered from COVID-19. Each CDR3 is given with its conserved first and last residue. Fields, in order: CDR3 protein, CDR3 DNA, clone size, V gene, D gene, J gene. D genes are given only for firm matches. Clone size is not always given. Where it is, it says once, few, many or a class for expanded clones.

cdr3_aa: CATSRPGELALGDEQFF; cdr3_nt: TGTGCCACCAGCAGACCCGGCGAGTTAGCTTTGGGAGATGAGCAGTTCTTC; clone_size: .; v_call: TRBV15; d_call: .; j_call: TRBJ2-1
cdr3_aa: CAISGAGDVHEQYF; cdr3_nt: TGTGCCATCAGTGGAGCGGGAGATGTCCACGAGCAGTACTTC; clone_size: few; v_call: TRBV10-3; d_call: TRBD2; j_call: TRBJ2-7
cdr3_aa: CASSHPGWENTEAFF; cdr3_nt: TGTGCCAGCAGCCATCCGGGGTGGGAGAACACTGAAGCTTTCTTT; clone_size: .; v_call: TRBV7-9; d_call: .; j_call: TRBJ1-1
cdr3_aa: CAISESRVNEQFF; cdr3_nt: TGTGCCATCAGTGAGTCGCGAGTTAATGAGCAGTTCTTC; clone_size: .; v_call: TRBV10-3; d_call: .; j_call: TRBJ2-1
cdr3_aa: CASSPDRGNTIYF; cdr3_nt: TGTGCCAGCAGCCCGGACAGGGGAAACACCATATATTTT; clone_size: .; v_call: TRBV13; d_call: TRBD1; j_call: TRBJ1-3
cdr3_aa: CASSLQQNEQFF; cdr3_nt: TGTGCCAGCAGCTTACAACAGAATGAGCAGTTCTTC; clone_size: .; v_call: TRBV5-6; d_call: .; j_call: TRBJ2-1
cdr3_aa: CASSSSWGGEETQYF; cdr3_nt: TGTGCCAGCAGCTCGTCCTGGGGGGGCGAAGAGACCCAGTACTTC; clone_size: .; v_call: TRBV7-9; d_call: .; j_call: TRBJ2-5
cdr3_aa: CASSLEWASGSQETQYF; cdr3_nt: TGTGCCAGCAGCTTAGAGTGGGCTAGCGGGAGCCAAGAGACCCAGTACTTC; clone_size: .; v_call: TRBV11-2; d_call: TRBD2; j_call: TRBJ2-5
cdr3_aa: CASSQENLSGGQGGRGYTF; cdr3_nt: TGTGCCAGCAGCCAAGAAAATCTTTCGGGGGGACAGGGAGGACGTGGCTACACCTTC; clone_size: .; v_call: TRBV4-2; d_call: TRBD1; j_call: TRBJ1-2
cdr3_aa: CASSQDTSGPQETQYF; cdr3_nt: TGTGCCAGCAGCCAAGATACTAGCGGACCCCAAGAGACCCAGTACTTC; clone_size: .; v_call: TRBV3-1/TRBV3-2; d_call: TRBD2; j_call: TRBJ2-5
cdr3_aa: CASSPNRQGGDEKLFF; cdr3_nt: TGCGCCAGCAGCCCAAACCGACAGGGAGGAGATGAAAAACTGTTTTTT; clone_size: .; v_call: TRBV5-1; d_call: TRBD1; j_call: TRBJ1-4
cdr3_aa: CASSIPGHSSYEQYF; cdr3_nt: TGTGCCAGTAGTATACCGGGACATAGCTCCTACGAGCAGTACTTC; clone_size: .; v_call: TRBV19; d_call: .; j_call: TRBJ2-7
cdr3_aa: CASSPLQDRGTGELFF; cdr3_nt: TGTGCCAGCTCACCACTACAGGACAGGGGCACCGGGGAGCTGTTTTTT; clone_size: once; v_call: TRBV18; d_call: TRBD1; j_call: TRBJ2-2
cdr3_aa: CASSLPGLESFF; cdr3_nt: TGTGCCAGCAGTTTACCGGGACTAGAATCTTTCTTC; clone_size: .; v_call: TRBV27; d_call: TRBD2; j_call: TRBJ2-1
cdr3_aa: CASSPAGDYGYTF; cdr3_nt: TGTGCCAGCAGCCCAGCGGGGGACTATGGCTACACCTTC; clone_size: .; v_call: TRBV7-9; d_call: .; j_call: TRBJ1-2
cdr3_aa: CASSSDGTSNQPQHF; cdr3_nt: TGTGCCAGCAGCTCAGACGGTACCTCCAATCAGCCCCAGCATTTT; clone_size: .; v_call: TRBV11-2; d_call: .; j_call: TRBJ1-5
cdr3_aa: CATSVNKGHSDVFYF; cdr3_nt: TGTGCCACCAGTGTCAACAAGGGGCACTCCGATGTCTTCTATTTT; clone_size: .; v_call: TRBV24-1; d_call: .; j_call: TRBJ2-3
cdr3_aa: CARDRFSSNQPQHF; cdr3_nt: TGTGCCAGGGACAGATTTTCTAGCAATCAGCCCCAGCATTTT; clone_size: few; v_call: TRBV7-5; d_call: .; j_call: TRBJ1-5
cdr3_aa: CASSKNHRTGGSSGANVLTF; cdr3_nt: TGCGCCAGCAGCAAGAACCACCGGACAGGGGGCTCTTCTGGGGCCAACGTCCTGACTTTC; clone_size: .; v_call: TRBV4-3; d_call: TRBD1; j_call: TRBJ2-6
cdr3_aa: CASSRTGGIYNEQFF; cdr3_nt: TGTGCCAGCAGCAGGACAGGGGGCATCTACAATGAGCAGTTCTTC; clone_size: many; v_call: TRBV7-8; d_call: TRBD1; j_call: TRBJ2-1
cdr3_aa: CASGPLGPTEAFF; cdr3_nt: TGTGCCAGTGGTCCTTTGGGGCCCACTGAAGCTTTCTTT; clone_size: .; v_call: TRBV19; d_call: .; j_call: TRBJ1-1
cdr3_aa: CASSFRRAPGANVLTF; cdr3_nt: TGTGCCAGCAGCTTTCGGAGGGCCCCTGGGGCCAACGTCCTGACTTTC; clone_size: .; v_call: TRBV11-2; d_call: .; j_call: TRBJ2-6
cdr3_aa: CASSPPLDKQETQYF; cdr3_nt: TGTGCCAGCTCACCACCATTGGACAAACAAGAGACCCAGTACTTC; clone_size: .; v_call: TRBV18; d_call: .; j_call: TRBJ2-5